This T cell receptor beta chain was identified in a study of blood T cell repertoires in COVID-19. Study-wide context: Specimens from acute and convalescent COVID-19 originated in the United States, Italy and Spain. From T cells, B-cell-depleted T cells, or PBMCs came the material, which was cDNA or gDNA.

Per the authors' pipeline: Reference gene primer amplification gave estimated nucleated cell counts. Assay used: immunoSEQ multiplex PCR; TCRdb lists only in-frame clones, some missing. The DNA was the basis for D and trimming; V, J and clone size are from that table. The profile covers 100,000 to 150,000 clones, with 65% to 90% appearing a single time and more than 6.5% taken by the ten largest. The source of this sequence is a man at least 80 years old with active or convalescent COVID-19. Specimen: peripheral blood.

The CDR3 DNA is TGTGCCAATGAGGGGGTGAATTCACCCCTCCACTTT. Translating gives CANEGVNSPLHF. This chain connects TRBV7-2 to TRBJ1-6; a possible D gene is TRBD1 (6 bases). The CDR3 is 12 amino acids. Between the trimmed V and J ends, which lost 10 bases and 7 bases, there was a span of 11 bases. Germline lookup yields CDR1 SGHTA and CDR2 FQGNSA. The complete variable domain, with remaining parts taken from reference TRBV7-2 and TRBJ1-6, reads GAGVSQSPSNKVTEKGKDVELRCDPISGHTALYWYRQSLGQGLEFLIYFQGNSAPDKSGLPSDRFSAERTGGSVSTLTIQRTQQEDSAVYLCANEGVNSPLHFGNGTRLTVT.